This TCR beta chain originates from a study of low-dose radiotherapy and immunotherapy resistance in tumors. Background on the study: While receiving nivolumab 240 mg every two weeks, patients also received ipilimumab 1 mg/kg every six weeks, both intravenously. Study patients were administered oral aspirin at 300 mg daily for four cycles from cycle 1 day 1.

V gave up 10 bases and J gave up 2 bases, with 21 bases separating them. Germline-derived CDR1 and CDR2 are LGHNA and YNFKEQ. There are 15 residues in the CDR3. The time point is: before trial treatment. In the RACIN dose-escalation trial, donors got nivolumab plus ipilimumab with aspirin, cyclophosphamide and radiotherapy. This clonotype was detected ten times or more. With TRAV- and TRBV-specific primers, first-strand cDNA was made, covering the alpha and beta chains. The PCR that amplified TCRs ran for about 18 cycles, relying on a constant-region primer and a V-primer adapter. Via MiXCR, TCRdb re-called the reads, giving one row per CDR3 protein. The sample includes tens of thousands of distinct CDR3 sequences, 8% to 10% of them seen just once.

The source was PBMCs, collected before treatment. The chain combines TRBV4-2 with TRBJ2-7, with D unclear. This TCR derives from a male donor with prostate cancer. In DNA, the CDR3 is TGTGCCAAAAGACAAGGGTGTCGGGTGGCCTACGAGCAGTACTTC. It encodes CAKRQGCRVAYEQYF.